This T cell receptor beta chain was identified in a study of control samples from healthy donors and cancer patients. Clones were read by immunoSEQ multiplex PCR, and TCRdb kept only the in-frame ones, dropping some. This sample carries 95,000 to 100,000 clones, 82% of them seen once, and the ten largest clones take roughly 2%. V gave up 2 bases and J gave up 0 bases; unmatched junction bases: 2. The CDR3 covers 16 residues. Germline V CDR1 and CDR2: MNHNY, SVGAGI (reference sequence). Sequenced material: blood. The V gene is TRBV6-6, the J gene TRBJ2-1, with 9 bases matching TRBD2. The clonotype comes from a man in his fifties or sixties in good health. The CDR3 DNA reads as TGTGCCAGCAGTTACGCGACTAGCGGCTCCTACAATGAGCAGTTCTTC. It specifies CASSYATSGSYNEQFF.